The 14 T cell receptor beta chains reported below all come from one sample, sequenced in a study of T cell responses to AZD1222 COVID-19 vaccine. Sequencing used immunoSEQ multiplex PCR; TCRdb keeps in-frame clones, though not all of them. The sample carries approximately 180,000 clones, approximately 90% recorded once. Sequenced here: peripheral blood, sampled on day 0 of AZD1222 vaccination. Receptors were obtained from an adult in good health.

The chain joins TRBV28 to TRBJ2-7, with 7 bases fitting TRBD2. The V segment lost 6 bases and the J segment 4 bases; nucleotides outside the gene matches: 6. The CDR3 runs to 13 residues. Germline V gives CDR1 MDHEN, CDR2 SYDVKM. The CDR3 here is CASRRGNPYEQYF. The CDR3 nucleotides read TGTGCCAGCAGGCGGGGGAACCCTTACGAGCAGTACTTC.

This chain joins TRBV5-8 and TRBJ1-1, with D possibly being TRBD1 (5 bases). There are 14 residues in the CDR3. V shed 2 bases and J shed 0 bases, with 8 bases lying between them. In germline, CDR1 is SGHTS, CDR2 YDEGEE. The CDR3 DNA reads as TGTGCCAGCAGCTTAAGACAGCTGAACACTGAAGCTTTCTTT. Protein product: CASSLRQLNTEAFF.

The V gene is TRBV28, the J gene TRBJ2-7; possible D gene TRBD2, 5 bases. This CDR3 has 12 residues. V lost 8 bases to trimming and J lost 3 bases, with 11 bases between them. The germline gives CDR1 MDHEN, CDR2 SYDVKM. CDR3 in amino acids: CASRGYVYEQYF. The CDR3 region has the DNA TGTGCCAGCCGGGGTTACGTCTACGAGCAGTACTTC.

The chain links TRBV3-1 (or the pseudogene TRBV3-2) to TRBJ2-7; D is perhaps TRBD1 or TRBD2 (5 bases each). This CDR3 region has 12 residues. Germline-derived CDR1 and CDR2 are LGHDT and YNNKEL (reference sequence). V lost 8 bases and J 5 bases, leaving 13 bases between the germline ends. CDR3 sequence (DNA): TGTGCCAGCCTGGGACGCCTCCACGAGCAGTACTTC. Its translation is CASLGRLHEQYF.

Only one count was recorded for this clone. The V call is TRBV2, the J call TRBJ2-3; D not certain. The CDR3 extends over 10 amino acids. Trimming cost V 9 bases and J 5 bases, with 6 bases left between them. Germline CDR1 SNHLY, CDR2 FYNNEI. The CDR3 protein is CARGRDTQYF. CDR3 nucleotide sequence: TGTGCCAGGGGCAGAGATACGCAGTATTTT.

V and J are TRBV15 and TRBJ1-6; the D gene is possibly TRBD1 (5 bases). Germline V gene lookup returns CDR1 LNHNV and CDR2 YYDKDF (reference sequence). The CDR3 has 18 residues. V was clipped by 3 bases and J by 7 bases, with 22 bases between them. CDR3 sequence: CATSSTLLRGDGNSPLHF. The CDR3 nucleotides read TGTGCCACCAGCAGTACCCTCCTTCGGGGCGACGGCAATTCACCCCTCCACTTT.

The chain carries TRBV3-1 (or the pseudogene TRBV3-2) and TRBJ1-2; tentatively, D is TRBD1 (5 bases). The germline V gene encodes CDR1 LGHDT and CDR2 YNNKEL (reference sequence). This CDR3 spans 14 amino acids. Trimming cost V 1 base and J 8 bases, with 14 bases left between them. The CDR3 nucleotides read TGTGCCAGCAGCCAAGGAGTGGGGCTTGGGGGCTACACCTTC. Translating gives CASSQGVGLGGYTF.

The gene calls are TRBV11-2 and TRBJ2-2; D is unclear. The CDR3 is 14 amino acids. Germline loops: CDR1 SGHAT, CDR2 FQNNGV. V lost 1 base, J lost 7 bases, and 10 bases lay in between. DNA for the CDR3: TGTGCCAGCAGCTTAGGGAGACGGAGCGGGGAGCTGTTTTTT. Translation: CASSLGRRSGELFF.

This clone is a singleton in its sample. This sequence joins TRBV29-1 and TRBJ1-4; tentative D call: TRBD1 (6 bases). Trimming took off 7 bases at V and 3 bases at J, with 18 bases between the two ends. The CDR3 has 15 residues. Germline V gives CDR1 SQVTM, CDR2 ANQGSEA. In nucleotides, the CDR3 is TGCAGCGCTTCGGTACAGGGTGGTTCTAATGAAAAACTGTTTTTT. It is translated as CSASVQGGSNEKLFF.

The J gene is TRBJ2-7, the V gene TRBV12-3 or TRBV12-4; D possibly uses TRBD1 or TRBD2 (6 bases each). Trimming left V 3 bases short and J 2 bases short, with 8 bases between. The CDR3 is 13 amino acids. The CDR3 region has the DNA TGTGCCAGCAGTTTGGAGGGGGCCTACGAGCAGTACTTC. This gives the protein CASSLEGAYEQYF.

V and J are TRBV28 and TRBJ1-2, with D hard to call. The germline V and J ends were trimmed by 3 bases and 0 bases, with 17 bases remaining between them. There are 17 residues in the CDR3. CDR1 is MDHEN and CDR2 is SYDVKM in the germline V gene. In nucleotides, the CDR3 is TGTGCCAGCAGTTTTCCGCGTGTAGCAGAAGCTAACTATGGCTACACCTTC. This sequence encodes CASSFPRVAEANYGYTF.

V and J are TRBV6-4 and TRBJ2-3; possible D gene TRBD2, 6 bases. Germline V gene data show CDR1 as MRHNA and CDR2 as SNTAGT. Trimming took 0 bases from V and 1 from J, leaving 11 bases between them. The CDR3 is made up of 16 amino acids. CDR3 in DNA: TGTGCCAGCAGTGACTCTTCGGCTAGCGGCACAGATACGCAGTATTTT. Translated: CASSDSSASGTDTQYF.

This clone was recorded once. The CDR3 reads CASTLAGETDTQYF. Written as DNA, the CDR3 is TGCGCCAGCACCTTAGCGGGAGAAACAGATACGCAGTATTTT. This chain uses TRBV5-1 with TRBJ2-3; 9 bases agree with TRBD2. Germline-derived CDR1 and CDR2 are SGHRS and YFSETQ. The CDR3 extends over 14 amino acids. The V and J ends lost 6 bases and 3 bases, in that order; junction bases with no gene match: 5.

The V gene is TRBV19, the J gene TRBJ1-4, with 8 bases identical to TRBD1. The CDR3 is made up of 14 amino acids. J was trimmed by 8 bases and V by 5 bases; bases with no gene match: 7. Germline lookup yields CDR1 LNHDA and CDR2 SQIVND (reference sequence). The CDR3 spells CASSPGTGAEKLFF. CDR3 nucleotides: TGTGCCAGTAGTCCCGGGACAGGCGCGGAAAAACTGTTTTTT. The full variable domain, its missing parts supplied by reference TRBV19 and TRBJ1-4, is DGGITQSPKYLFRKEGQNVTLSCEQNLNHDAMYWYRQDPGQGLRLIYYSQIVNDFQKGDIAEGYSVSREKKESFPLTVTSAQKNPTAFYLCASSPGTGAEKLFFGSGTQLSVL.